This T cell receptor beta chain is from a study of early T cells in non-severe SARS-CoV-2 infection. About the research overall: The sequenced material was bulk RNA from unsorted whole blood, and its chains were unpaired.

Regarding the study as a whole: The VDJdb matching leaned toward anti-spike CD8 responses and overlooked private and CD4 specificities.

cDNA molecules, individually, were tagged with unique molecular identifiers. TCRdb fed the 5' RACE reads into MiXCR, producing one record per CDR3 protein. This sample has about 34,000 distinct CDR3 sequences, with more than 5% found just once. In this sample, this clonotype turned up many times. Its matching antigen is unknown. This sequence was found in an adult who was a healthcare worker with PCR-confirmed SARS-CoV-2 infection or an uninfected control (not recorded which). Sequenced input: whole blood.

The CDR3 bases are TGTGCCTGGAGTGTACGGGGAGTTTTGTACGAGCAGTACTTC. This translates into CAWSVRGVLYEQYF. The rearrangement links TRBV30 to TRBJ2-7; tentative D call: TRBD2 (5 bases). This CDR3 is 14 amino acids long. Germline loops: CDR1 GTSNPN, CDR2 SVGIG (reference sequence). With 0 bases removed from V and 4 bases from J, the gap between germline ends came to 13 bases.